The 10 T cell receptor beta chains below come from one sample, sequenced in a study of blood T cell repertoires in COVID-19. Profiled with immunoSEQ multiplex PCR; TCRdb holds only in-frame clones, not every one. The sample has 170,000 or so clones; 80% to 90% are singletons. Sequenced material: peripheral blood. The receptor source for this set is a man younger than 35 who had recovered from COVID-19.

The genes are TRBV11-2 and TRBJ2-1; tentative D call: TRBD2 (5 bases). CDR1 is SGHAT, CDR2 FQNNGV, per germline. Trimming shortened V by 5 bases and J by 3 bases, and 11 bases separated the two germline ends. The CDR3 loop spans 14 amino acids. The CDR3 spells CASSIRGNYNEQFF. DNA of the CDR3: TGTGCCAGCAGCATTCGGGGTAACTACAATGAGCAGTTCTTC.

CDR3 coding DNA: TGTGCCAGCAGTTTCTATAGCGGGAATCAAGAGACCCAGTACTTC. It specifies CASSFYSGNQETQYF. The rearrangement joins TRBV27 to TRBJ2-5; 8 bases fit TRBD2. Germline V gene lookup returns CDR1 MNHEY and CDR2 SMNVEV (reference sequence). J was trimmed by 2 bases and V by 3 bases; bases with no gene match: 5. There are 15 residues in the CDR3.

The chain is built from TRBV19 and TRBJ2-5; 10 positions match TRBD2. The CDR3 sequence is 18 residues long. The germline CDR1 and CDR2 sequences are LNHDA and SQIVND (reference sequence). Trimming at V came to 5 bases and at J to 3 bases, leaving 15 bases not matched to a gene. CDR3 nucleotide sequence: TGTGCCAGTAGTGCCCCGAGGCTAGCGGGAGAAATGAAAGAGACCCAGTACTTC. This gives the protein CASSAPRLAGEMKETQYF.

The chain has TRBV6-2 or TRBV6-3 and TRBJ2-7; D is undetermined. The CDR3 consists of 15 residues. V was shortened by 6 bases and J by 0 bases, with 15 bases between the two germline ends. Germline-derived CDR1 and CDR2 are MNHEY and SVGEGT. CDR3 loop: CASSYHFSSSYEQYF. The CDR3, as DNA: TGTGCCAGCAGCTATCACTTCTCGAGCTCCTACGAGCAGTACTTC.

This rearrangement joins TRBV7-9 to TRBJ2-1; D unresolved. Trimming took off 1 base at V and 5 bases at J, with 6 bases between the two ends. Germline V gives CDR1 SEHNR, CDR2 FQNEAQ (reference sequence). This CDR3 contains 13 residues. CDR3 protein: CASSLGRDNEQFF. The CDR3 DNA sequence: TGTGCCAGCAGCTTAGGGAGAGACAATGAGCAGTTCTTC.

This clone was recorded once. CDR3 residues: CASSYSYSISYEQYF. The CDR3, as DNA: TGTGCCAGCAGTTACTCTTACAGCATCTCCTACGAGCAGTACTTC. The rearrangement links TRBV6-5 to TRBJ2-7; D remains unclear. The CDR3 is made up of 15 amino acids. Per the germline V gene, CDR1 is MNHEY and CDR2 is SVGAGI. V was clipped by 0 bases and J by 0 bases, with 9 bases between them.

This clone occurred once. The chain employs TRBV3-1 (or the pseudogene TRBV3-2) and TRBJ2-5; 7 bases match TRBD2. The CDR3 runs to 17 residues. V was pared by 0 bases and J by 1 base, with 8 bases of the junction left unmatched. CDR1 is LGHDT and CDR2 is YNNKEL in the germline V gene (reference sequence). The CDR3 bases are TGTGCCAGCAGCCAAGACTACGGGGAGGGGACCCAAGAGACCCAGTACTTC. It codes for CASSQDYGEGTQETQYF.

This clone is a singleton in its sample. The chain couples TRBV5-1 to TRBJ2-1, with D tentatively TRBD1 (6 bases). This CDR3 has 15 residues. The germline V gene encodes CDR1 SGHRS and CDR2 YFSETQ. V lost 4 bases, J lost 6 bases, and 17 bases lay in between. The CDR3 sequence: CASSPVGGVGNEQFF. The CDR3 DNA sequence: TGCGCCAGCAGCCCGGTAGGGGGAGTAGGCAATGAGCAGTTCTTC.

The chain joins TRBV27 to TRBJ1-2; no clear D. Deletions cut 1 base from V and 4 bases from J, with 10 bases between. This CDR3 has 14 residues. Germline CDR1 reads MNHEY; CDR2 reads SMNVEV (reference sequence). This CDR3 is CASSLFGEGYGYTF. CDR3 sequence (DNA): TGTGCCAGCAGTTTATTTGGGGAGGGCTATGGCTACACCTTC.

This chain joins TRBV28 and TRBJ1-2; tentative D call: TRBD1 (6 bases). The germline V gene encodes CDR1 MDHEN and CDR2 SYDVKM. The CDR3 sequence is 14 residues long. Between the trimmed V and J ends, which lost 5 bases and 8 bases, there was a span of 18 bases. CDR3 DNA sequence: TGTGCCAGCAGTGCCCCAGGGGTTACGAGCGGCTACACCTTC. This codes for CASSAPGVTSGYTF.